Each of the 30 T cell receptor beta chains below was sequenced from the same sample in a study of blood T cell dynamics during melanoma immunotherapy. Regarding time point: week 3, after first cycle of checkpoint inhibitor. Clones were sequenced by immunoSEQ multiplex PCR, and TCRdb holds only the in-frame ones, with some missing. The profile shows 9,500 to 15,000 clones, 70% to 90% of them singletons. The specimen comprised blood, sampled from a patient treated with checkpoint blockade. The source of these receptors is a human donor with melanoma.

In this sample, this clone turned up once. The chain joins TRBV18 to TRBJ2-7; TRBD1 aligns across 7 bases. CDR1 KGHSH and CDR2 LQKENI come from the germline V gene. V was pared by 2 bases and J by 2 bases, with 6 bases of the junction left unmatched. The CDR3 extends over 15 amino acids. The CDR3 loop is CASSPNRDSPYEQYF. The CDR3 DNA follows: TGTGCCAGCTCACCAAACCGGGACAGCCCCTACGAGCAGTACTTC. The entire variable domain, with the rest obtained from reference TRBV18 and TRBJ2-7, is as follows: NAGVMQNPRHLVRRRGQEARLRCSPMKGHSHVYWYRQLPEEGLKFMVYLQKENIIDESGMPKERFSAEFPKEGPSILRIQQVVRGDSAAYFCASSPNRDSPYEQYFGPGTRLTVT.

This chain uses TRBV30 with TRBJ2-2; D may be TRBD2 (7 bases). V gave up 2 bases and J gave up 6 bases, with 13 bases separating them. Germline V gives CDR1 GTSNPN, CDR2 SVGIG (reference sequence). The CDR3 totals 14 residues. The chain's CDR3 is CAWSWLGGAGELFF. DNA of the CDR3: TGTGCCTGGAGTTGGCTAGGGGGGGCCGGGGAGCTGTTTTTT.

The chain joins TRBV19 to TRBJ1-1; tentatively, D is TRBD1 (5 bases). The CDR3 has 14 amino acids. V was trimmed by 10 bases and J by 1 base, leaving 16 bases between them. Per germline, CDR1 LNHDA and CDR2 SQIVND (reference sequence). The CDR3 nucleotides read TGTGCCACCGTCAATTACGGACAGAACACTGAAGCTTTCTTT. Its protein product is CATVNYGQNTEAFF. Using reference TRBV19 and TRBJ1-1 for the parts outside the CDR3, the full variable domain is DGGITQSPKYLFRKEGQNVTLSCEQNLNHDAMYWYRQDPGQGLRLIYYSQIVNDFQKGDIAEGYSVSREKKESFPLTVTSAQKNPTAFYLCATVNYGQNTEAFFGQGTRLTVV.

This chain connects TRBV6-1 to TRBJ2-3, with 9 bases fitting TRBD2. The germline gives CDR1 MNHNS, CDR2 SASEGT. V lost 7 bases to trimming and J lost 4 bases; unmatched junction nucleotides: 9. The CDR3 extends over 15 amino acids. The CDR3 DNA sequence: TGTGCCAGCATGAGGGGCGGGAGGGTTCCAGATACGCAGTATTTT. It translates to CASMRGGRVPDTQYF.

V is TRBV7-3 and J is TRBJ2-5, with 8 bases fitting TRBD1. CDR1 and CDR2 from the germline V gene are SGHTA and FQGTGA. V gave up 5 bases and J gave up 1 base; unmatched junction bases: 9. The CDR3 spans 16 residues. DNA for the CDR3: TGTGCCAGCAGCCTAGACAGGGGCGGGATCCAAGAGACCCAGTACTTC. This translates into CASSLDRGGIQETQYF.

This chain links TRBV19 with TRBJ1-1; 8 nucleotides align to TRBD1. Germline lookup yields CDR1 LNHDA and CDR2 SQIVND (reference sequence). V trimming: 4 bases; J trimming: 1 base; junction bases outside the gene matches: 8. CDR3 length: 16 amino acids. CDR3 loop: CASSNPGGAKNTEAFF. CDR3 DNA sequence: TGTGCCAGTAGTAACCCAGGGGGCGCAAAGAACACTGAAGCTTTCTTT.

The J gene is TRBJ2-7, the V gene TRBV11-1, with D possibly being TRBD2 (6 bases). The CDR3 loop spans 14 amino acids. Germline CDR1 SGHAT, CDR2 FQDESV (reference sequence). V lost 6 bases to trimming and J lost 5 bases, with 17 bases between them. The DNA of the CDR3 is TGTGCCAGCAGGCCCGGGACTTATAGCCACGAGCAGTACTTC. This gives the protein CASRPGTYSHEQYF.

The CDR3 is CASSEQGYTGELFF. The DNA for the CDR3 is TGTGCCAGCAGTGAACAGGGCTACACCGGGGAGCTGTTTTTT. The chain is built from TRBV6-4 and TRBJ2-2; possible D gene TRBD1, 6 bases. Germline V gene lookup returns CDR1 MRHNA and CDR2 SNTAGT. V lost 3 bases, J lost 3 bases, and 8 bases lay in between. The CDR3 has 14 amino acids.

CDR3 DNA sequence: TGTGCCAGCAGTGAACCAGGGGGCCTTTATGGCTACACCTTC. Encoded protein: CASSEPGGLYGYTF. The chain carries TRBV25-1 and TRBJ1-2; 8 bases are shared with TRBD1. With 2 bases clipped from V and 5 bases from J, the junction kept 4 bases outside the gene matches. The length of the CDR3 is 14 residues. Germline assignment: CDR1 MGHDK and CDR2 SYGVNS.

The chain employs TRBV18 and TRBJ2-5, with D maybe TRBD1 (5 bases). V dropped 0 bases and J dropped 7 bases, with 9 bases sitting between them. Germline CDR1 and CDR2: KGHSH and LQKENI. The CDR3 consists of 13 residues. This CDR3 reads CASSPPGAGTQYF. In DNA form, the CDR3 reads TGTGCCAGCTCACCACCTGGGGCCGGGACCCAGTACTTC.

This chain joins TRBV6-5 and TRBJ1-6; no reliable D call. Germline assignment: CDR1 MNHEY and CDR2 SVGAGI. This CDR3 has 14 residues. With 6 bases removed from V and 7 bases from J, the gap between germline ends came to 13 bases. DNA for the CDR3: TGTGCCAGCAGAGACTCGGGCCCGAATTCACCCCTCCACTTT. The encoded protein is CASRDSGPNSPLHF.

The chain combines TRBV5-6 with TRBJ1-1, with D perhaps TRBD1 (6 bases). Per germline, CDR1 SGHDT and CDR2 YYEEEE. The CDR3 contains 15 residues. V shed 0 bases and J shed 7 bases, with 16 bases lying between them. DNA for the CDR3: TGTGCCAGCAGCTTGGAGATCAGGGGTGCTGGTGAAGCTTTCTTT. It is translated as CASSLEIRGAGEAFF.

The sample holds one count of this clone. This rearrangement joins TRBV30 to TRBJ1-5; D remains unclear. Germline lookup yields CDR1 GTSNPN and CDR2 SVGIG (reference sequence). V gave up 1 base and J gave up 5 bases, with 6 bases separating them. There are 12 residues in the CDR3. CDR3 coding DNA: TGTGCCTGGAGTGGACAATATCAGCCCCAGCATTTT. Translated, it gives CAWSGQYQPQHF.

This clone was observed a few times. The chain uses TRBV7-9 and TRBJ1-2; the D is unclear. CDR3 length: 15 amino acids. In germline, CDR1 is SEHNR, CDR2 FQNEAQ (reference sequence). V was pared by 1 base and J by 5 bases, with 14 bases between. CDR3 loop: CASSLEAGMAYGYTF. CDR3 nucleotide sequence: TGTGCCAGCAGCTTAGAAGCGGGGATGGCTTATGGCTACACCTTC. The variable domain in full, completed from reference TRBV7-9 and TRBJ1-2, reads DTGVSQNPRHKITKRGQNVTFRCDPISEHNRLYWYRQTLGQGPEFLTYFQNEAQLEKSRLLSDRFSAERPKGSFSTLEIQRTEQGDSAMYLCASSLEAGMAYGYTFGSGTRLTVV.

This clone was seen a handful of times. The rearrangement uses TRBV19 and TRBJ1-2; D is ambiguous. This CDR3 has 13 amino acids. V gave up 3 bases and J gave up 7 bases, with 12 bases separating them. Germline CDR1 and CDR2: LNHDA and SQIVND (reference sequence). The CDR3 sequence is CASSIGVAAGYTF. CDR3 nucleotide sequence: TGTGCCAGTAGTATCGGGGTCGCAGCTGGCTACACCTTC.

The gene calls are TRBV25-1 and TRBJ2-1; D remains ambiguous. The germline V gene has CDR1 MGHDK and CDR2 SYGVNS. Trimming cost V 3 bases and J 3 bases, with 15 bases left between them. This CDR3 is 16 amino acids long. CDR3 residues: CASSDRARLGYNEQFF. In DNA, the CDR3 is TGTGCCAGCAGTGATCGAGCTCGCCTAGGCTACAATGAGCAGTTCTTC.

The chain is built from TRBV6-1 and TRBJ2-1, with 10 bases lining up with TRBD1. Germline V CDR1 and CDR2: MNHNS, SASEGT. Unmatched junction bases numbered 3, after V lost 6 bases and J lost 4 bases. The CDR3 is made up of 14 amino acids. CDR3 in DNA: TGTGCCAGCAGGGGGGGACAGGGGTACAATGAGCAGTTCTTC. It encodes CASRGGQGYNEQFF.

The rearrangement links TRBV7-9 to TRBJ2-7; TRBD1 matches 9 bases. Germline assignment: CDR1 SEHNR and CDR2 FQNEAQ (reference sequence). This CDR3 is 14 amino acids long. V was clipped by 7 bases and J by 4 bases; unmatched bases: 8. CDR3 DNA sequence: TGTGCCAGCACGCGGCCGGGACAGGGTTACGAGCAGTACTTC. Translating gives CASTRPGQGYEQYF.

The chain joins TRBV11-2 to TRBJ2-3; 7 bases match TRBD2. Germline CDR1 SGHAT, CDR2 FQNNGV. The CDR3 has 16 amino acids. V lost 1 base, J lost 3 bases, and 7 bases stayed unmatched. CDR3 coding DNA: TGTGCCAGCAGCTTAGCCCCGGGACTAAGGACAGATACGCAGTATTTT. This sequence encodes CASSLAPGLRTDTQYF.

This chain joins TRBV2 and TRBJ2-2, with D tentatively TRBD2 (5 bases). The CDR3 sequence is 14 residues long. Trimming removed 6 bases from V and 3 bases from J, with 11 bases in between. CDR1 SNHLY and CDR2 FYNNEI come from the germline V gene. In DNA, the CDR3 is TGTGCCAGCAGAAGGACCGGGGACACCGGGGAGCTGTTTTTT. Residues: CASRRTGDTGELFF. The variable domain in full, completed from reference TRBV2 and TRBJ2-2, reads EPEVTQTPSHQVTQMGQEVILRCVPISNHLYFYWYRQILGQKVEFLVSFYNNEISEKSEIFDDQFSVERPDGSNFTLKIRSTKLEDSAMYFCASRRTGDTGELFFGEGSRLTVL.

This chain joins TRBV19 and TRBJ1-5, with 7 bases identical to TRBD1. V lost 5 bases, J lost 4 bases, and 5 bases stayed unmatched. Germline CDR1 is LNHDA and CDR2 is SQIVND (reference sequence). The CDR3 is 14 amino acids. DNA of the CDR3: TGTGCCAGTAGTTTGAACAGGGGTAATCAGCCCCAGCATTTT. Protein sequence: CASSLNRGNQPQHF.

V usage is TRBV30 and J usage is TRBJ2-7; 10 bases line up with TRBD2. V lost 1 base, J lost 2 bases, and 11 bases stayed unmatched. This CDR3 has 17 residues. The V gene's germline CDR1 is GTSNPN and CDR2 SVGIG (reference sequence). The CDR3 coding sequence is TGTGCCTGGAGTGCTCGGGTGGGACTAGCGAGAGCCTACGAGCAGTACTTC. Its translation: CAWSARVGLARAYEQYF.

The chain is built from TRBV30 and TRBJ1-3; D is uncertain. Trimming left V 2 bases short and J 4 bases short, with 9 bases between. The CDR3 spans 13 residues. CDR1 is GTSNPN, CDR2 SVGIG, per germline (reference sequence). CDR3 amino acids: CAWSLTIGNTIYF. The CDR3 DNA is TGTGCCTGGAGTTTAACAATCGGAAACACCATATATTTT.

The J gene is TRBJ2-1, the V gene TRBV7-8, with D uncertain. This CDR3 contains 14 residues. Germline CDR1 reads SGHVS; CDR2 reads FQNEAQ. The ends were cut back, 4 bases at V and 6 bases at J, with 13 bases in the middle. CDR3 sequence reads: CASSSDRRSNEQFF. CDR3 nucleotide sequence: TGTGCCAGCAGCTCAGACCGTAGGTCCAATGAGCAGTTCTTC.

This chain links TRBV7-2 with TRBJ2-1; weak D call: TRBD2 (6 bases). Trimming stripped 1 base from V and 9 bases from J, with 22 bases between. Germline assignment: CDR1 SGHTA and CDR2 FQGNSA. This CDR3 has 17 amino acids. The CDR3 reads CASSLGLAERMGGEQFF. The CDR3 DNA reads as TGTGCCAGCAGCTTAGGGTTAGCCGAAAGGATGGGGGGTGAGCAGTTCTTC.

This clone was counted a few times. This sequence joins TRBV6-1 and TRBJ1-5, with D possibly TRBD1 on 5 matching bases. This CDR3 is 17 amino acids long. V shed 0 bases and J shed 5 bases, with 17 bases lying between them. Germline-derived CDR1 and CDR2 are MNHNS and SASEGT. The CDR3 region has the DNA TGTGCCAGCAGTGAAGCGAGGCCAGGGAGGAATCATCAGCCCCAGCATTTT. Its translation: CASSEARPGRNHQPQHF.

The chain carries TRBV5-4 and TRBJ2-2; D unclear. This CDR3 has 13 amino acids. The germline V gene encodes CDR1 SGHNT and CDR2 YYREEE (reference sequence). V lost 2 bases, J lost 5 bases, and 7 bases lay in between. This chain's CDR3 is CASSFLGTGELFF. CDR3 in DNA: TGTGCCAGCAGCTTTTTGGGGACCGGGGAGCTGTTTTTT. The whole variable domain, filled in from reference TRBV5-4 and TRBJ2-2, reads ETGVTQSPTHLIKTRGQQVTLRCSSQSGHNTVSWYQQALGQGPQFIFQYYREEENGRGNFPPRFSGLQFPNYSSELNVNALELDDSALYLCASSFLGTGELFFGEGSRLTVL.

V usage is TRBV7-2 and J usage is TRBJ1-1; perhaps TRBD1 as D (5 bases). CDR1 and CDR2 (germline): SGHTA, FQGNSA. Trimming removed 6 bases from V and 1 base from J, with 9 bases in between. The CDR3 runs 13 residues. Here the CDR3 DNA reads TGTGCCAGCAGACGGGACCGGAACACTGAAGCTTTCTTT. Translation: CASRRDRNTEAFF.

The genes are TRBV6-1 and TRBJ2-7, with D perhaps TRBD1 (5 bases). Germline CDR1 and CDR2: MNHNS and SASEGT. This CDR3 region has 12 residues. The V gene lost 2 bases and the J gene lost 4 bases, with 6 bases spanning the gap. The CDR3 nucleotides read TGTGCCAGCAGTGAACAGGGTTACGAGCAGTACTTC. Translation gives CASSEQGYEQYF.

The chain couples TRBV12-5 to TRBJ2-3; the match to TRBD2 covers 12 bases. CDR1 and CDR2 (germline): LGHNT, FRNRAP. Trimming took 1 base from V and 2 from J; bases not matched to a gene: 1. This CDR3 has 16 residues. CDR3 in DNA: TGTGCTAGTGGTTTGGGACTAGCGGGGGACACAGATACGCAGTATTTT. Translating it yields CASGLGLAGDTDTQYF.